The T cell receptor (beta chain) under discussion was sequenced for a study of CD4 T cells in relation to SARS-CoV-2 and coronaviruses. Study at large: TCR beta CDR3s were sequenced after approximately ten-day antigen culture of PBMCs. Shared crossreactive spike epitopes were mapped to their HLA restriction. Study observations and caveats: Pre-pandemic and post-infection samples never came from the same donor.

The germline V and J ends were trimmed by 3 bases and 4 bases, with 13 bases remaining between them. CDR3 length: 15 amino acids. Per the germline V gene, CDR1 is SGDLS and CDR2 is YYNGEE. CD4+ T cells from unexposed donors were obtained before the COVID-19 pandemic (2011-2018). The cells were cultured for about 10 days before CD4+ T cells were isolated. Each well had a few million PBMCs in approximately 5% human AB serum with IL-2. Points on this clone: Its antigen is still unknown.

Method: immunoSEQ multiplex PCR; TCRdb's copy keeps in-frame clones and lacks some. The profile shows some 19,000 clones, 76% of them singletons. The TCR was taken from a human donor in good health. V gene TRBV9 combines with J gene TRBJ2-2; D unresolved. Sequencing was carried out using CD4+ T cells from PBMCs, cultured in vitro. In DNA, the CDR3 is TGTGCCAGCAGCGGAGAAGTGGGAAGCACCGGGGAGCTGTTTTTT. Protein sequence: CASSGEVGSTGELFF.